Below are 23 T cell receptor beta chains sequenced from a single sample in a study of T cell responses to AZD1222 COVID-19 vaccine. Assay used: immunoSEQ multiplex PCR; TCRdb lists only in-frame clones, some missing. The data show 100,000 to 150,000 clones, more than 85% seen once. The sample here was peripheral blood, taken 28 days after the second AZD1222 dose. These receptors all stem from an adult who received the AZD1222 COVID-19 vaccine.

The chain joins TRBV11-3 to TRBJ1-2, with D perhaps matching TRBD1 (6 bases). The CDR3 length is 15 residues. The V gene's germline CDR1 is SGHNT and CDR2 YENEEA. V was cut by 3 bases and J by 9 bases, with 20 bases left in between. CDR3 residues: CASSFGGGETLRYTF. The CDR3 DNA reads as TGTGCCAGCAGCTTCGGTGGGGGCGAGACTTTACGCTACACCTTC.

V is TRBV9 and J is TRBJ2-5; the match to TRBD2 covers 12 bases. Germline V gives CDR1 SGDLS, CDR2 YYNGEE. J gave up 2 bases and V 3 bases, and 11 bases lay outside the gene matches. CDR3 length: 18 amino acids. CDR3 protein: CASSAPQRLAGEQETQYF. In DNA, the CDR3 is TGTGCCAGCAGCGCTCCACAGAGACTAGCGGGGGAACAAGAGACCCAGTACTTC.

The chain joins TRBV2 to TRBJ1-2; perhaps TRBD1 as D (6 bases). The CDR3 has 16 residues. The germline gives CDR1 SNHLY, CDR2 FYNNEI. The V end was cut by 4 bases, the J end by 4 bases, with 19 bases between. Here the CDR3 DNA reads TGTGCCAGCAGTGGTTGGGACACGATTGCCCCCTATGGCTACACCTTC. Its protein product is CASSGWDTIAPYGYTF.

J is TRBJ1-5 and V is TRBV6-5; 7 positions match TRBD1. The J segment lost 2 bases and the V segment lost 5 bases, leaving 6 bases of the junction unmatched. There are 15 residues in the CDR3. Germline V lookup: CDR1 MNHEY, CDR2 SVGAGI. The CDR3 DNA is TGTGCCAGCAGTCAACAGGGGAAGGGCAATCAGCCCCAGCATTTT. Its protein product is CASSQQGKGNQPQHF.

The chain joins TRBV7-9 to TRBJ1-1, with a tentative D call TRBD1 (5 bases). This CDR3 comprises 16 residues. Germline V gives CDR1 SEHNR, CDR2 FQNEAQ (reference sequence). Between the trimmed V and J ends, which lost 5 bases and 1 base, there was a span of 17 bases. The CDR3 DNA reads TGTGCCAGCAGCAAATTTGGGGCAGGCGCGAACACTGAAGCTTTCTTT. Residues: CASSKFGAGANTEAFF.

The V and J genes are TRBV29-1 and TRBJ2-7; D may be TRBD1 or TRBD2 (6 bases each). Germline values: CDR1 SQVTM, CDR2 ANQGSEA. The ends were cut back, 0 bases at V and 1 base at J, with 16 bases in the middle. The CDR3 consists of 16 residues. CDR3 residues: CSVEDRGGQGSYEQYF. In DNA, the CDR3 is TGCAGCGTTGAAGATCGTGGGGGGCAGGGATCCTACGAGCAGTACTTC.

The chain joins TRBV5-1 to TRBJ2-3; 9 bases fit TRBD2. The CDR3 sequence is 16 residues long. Losses at the gene ends were 0 bases for V and 6 bases for J; bases not matched to a gene: 8. Looked up from germline, CDR1 is SGHRS and CDR2 is YFSETQ. The CDR3 sequence: CASSLGVAGARDTQYF. The CDR3 bases are TGCGCCAGCAGCTTGGGGGTAGCGGGGGCGAGGGATACGCAGTATTTT. Supplemented by reference TRBV5-1 and TRBJ2-3, the full variable domain reads KAGVTQTPRYLIKTRGQQVTLSCSPISGHRSVSWYQQTPGQGLQFLFEYFSETQRNKGNFPGRFSGRQFSNSRSEMNVSTLELGDSALYLCASSLGVAGARDTQYFGPGTRLTVL.

The chain has TRBV7-3 and TRBJ2-1; 8 bases are shared with TRBD2. Germline CDR1 is SGHTA and CDR2 is FQGTGA. The V and J ends lost 2 bases and 9 bases, in that order; junction bases with no gene match: 9. The CDR3 has 15 residues. The CDR3 loop is CASSLAGTREGEQFF. The DNA of the CDR3 is TGTGCCAGCAGCTTAGCCGGGACTAGGGAAGGTGAGCAGTTCTTC.

The gene calls are TRBV5-1 and TRBJ1-2; 10 nucleotides agree with TRBD1. Germline CDR1 reads SGHRS; CDR2 reads YFSETQ. The CDR3 has 14 residues. J was trimmed by 3 bases and V by 5 bases; bases with no gene match: 4. CDR3 protein: CASRIGTGDYGYTF. CDR3 DNA sequence: TGCGCCAGCAGGATCGGGACAGGGGACTATGGCTACACCTTC. Drawing the rest from reference TRBV5-1 and TRBJ1-2, the complete variable domain is KAGVTQTPRYLIKTRGQQVTLSCSPISGHRSVSWYQQTPGQGLQFLFEYFSETQRNKGNFPGRFSGRQFSNSRSEMNVSTLELGDSALYLCASRIGTGDYGYTFGSGTRLTVV.

The rearrangement uses TRBV5-1 and TRBJ2-3, with D unclear. V was shortened by 2 bases and J by 1 base, with 5 bases between the two germline ends. CDR1 and CDR2 (germline): SGHRS, YFSETQ. The CDR3 totals 13 residues. The CDR3 loop reads CASSLKGTDTQYF. The CDR3 nucleotides are TGCGCCAGCAGCTTAAAAGGCACAGATACGCAGTATTTT.

The J gene is TRBJ1-6, the V gene TRBV27, with D perhaps matching TRBD1 (5 bases). Germline V gene data show CDR1 as MNHEY and CDR2 as SMNVEV (reference sequence). Trimming pared 5 bases from V and 13 bases from J, leaving 12 bases between. The CDR3 spans 12 residues. The CDR3 loop is CASSLTGDPLHF. For the CDR3, the DNA is TGTGCCAGCAGTCTTACGGGGGACCCCCTCCACTTT.

V is TRBV4-2 and J is TRBJ1-1; D uncertain. V was cut by 0 bases and J by 10 bases, with 15 bases left in between. Germline V gene lookup returns CDR1 LGHNA and CDR2 YNFKEQ. This CDR3 has 14 residues. CDR3 amino acids: CASSQDRWAIGAFF. The CDR3 nucleotides are TGTGCCAGCAGCCAAGATAGGTGGGCCATAGGAGCTTTCTTT.

The rearrangement links TRBV7-8 to TRBJ1-1, with D perhaps TRBD1 (5 bases). Trimming shortened V by 2 bases and J by 2 bases, and 9 bases separated the two germline ends. Per the germline V gene, CDR1 is SGHVS and CDR2 is FQNEAQ. CDR3 length equals 14 residues. For the CDR3, the DNA is TGTGCCAGCAGCTTACCAGGGATTAACACTGAAGCTTTCTTT. It translates to CASSLPGINTEAFF.

V usage is TRBV10-3 and J usage is TRBJ1-2; TRBD1 might be the D (5 bases). The germline gives CDR1 ENHRY, CDR2 SYGVKD. Trimming left V 4 bases short and J 4 bases short, with 13 bases between. The CDR3 covers 14 residues. Here the CDR3 reads CAISGSGRSYGYTF. Here the CDR3 DNA reads TGTGCCATCAGTGGATCGGGGCGCAGCTATGGCTACACCTTC.

Concerning this clone: Compared with germline, one end of the junction differs, possibly owing to a read error. The rearrangement joins TRBV30 to TRBJ1-5; possibly TRBD1 for D (6 bases). The CDR3 runs to 13 residues. Germline assignment: CDR1 GTSNPN and CDR2 SVGIG (reference sequence). The CDR3, as DNA: TGTGCCTGGAGTAGGCAGGGGAATCAGTCCCAGCATTTT. Translated, it gives CAWSRQGNQSQHF.

The chain joins TRBV10-3 to TRBJ1-1; D might be TRBD1 (6 bases). CDR3 length: 13 amino acids. Germline CDR1 reads ENHRY; CDR2 reads SYGVKD. V lost 7 bases to trimming and J lost 1 base, with 10 bases between them. CDR3 coding DNA: TGTGCCATCAAGAAACAGGGGAACACTGAAGCTTTCTTT. It encodes CAIKKQGNTEAFF.

The chain employs TRBV11-2 and TRBJ1-3; D not resolved. Germline CDR1 is SGHAT and CDR2 is FQNNGV. The CDR3 extends over 16 amino acids. V was trimmed by 7 bases and J by 0 bases, leaving 16 bases between them. As DNA, the CDR3 is TGTGCCAGCACCTTTTTCCTGGGTATCTCTGGAAACACCATATATTTT. This translates into CASTFFLGISGNTIYF.

The J gene is TRBJ2-1, the V gene TRBV5-6; D is possibly TRBD2 (7 bases). V lost 5 bases to trimming and J lost 13 bases, with 16 bases between them. Germline V gives CDR1 SGHDT, CDR2 YYEEEE. The CDR3 runs 12 residues. CDR3 DNA sequence: TGTGCCAGCAGACTGGGGGAGGGGGACCAGTTCTTC. Translation: CASRLGEGDQFF.

The J gene is TRBJ1-1, the V gene TRBV30, with D perhaps TRBD1 (5 bases). This CDR3 spans 15 amino acids. Deletions cut 5 bases from V and 3 bases from J, with 19 bases between. CDR1 is GTSNPN, CDR2 SVGIG, per germline (reference sequence). The CDR3 DNA follows: TGTGCCTGGGGGGGGACGCCTACCGGGGACACTGAAGCTTTCTTT. Protein product: CAWGGTPTGDTEAFF.

The V and J genes are TRBV9 and TRBJ1-6; unclear D gene. The ends were cut back, 2 bases at V and 9 bases at J, with 9 bases in the middle. CDR3 size: 13 residues. The germline V gene encodes CDR1 SGDLS and CDR2 YYNGEE. The CDR3 nucleotides are TGTGCCAGCAGCGTTACTCATTCTTCACCCCTCCACTTT. Amino acids: CASSVTHSSPLHF.

This chain links TRBV19 with TRBJ1-3; unclear D gene. Trimming took 3 bases from V and 0 from J, leaving 6 bases between them. The CDR3 extends over 14 amino acids. Germline CDR1 and CDR2: LNHDA and SQIVND (reference sequence). The CDR3 sequence: CASSMLGSGNTIYF. CDR3 bases: TGTGCCAGTAGTATGTTGGGCTCTGGAAACACCATATATTTT.

The V and J genes are TRBV10-3 and TRBJ2-3, with 7 positions matching TRBD2. The ends lost 0 bases at V and 2 bases at J; junction bases unmatched: 5. Germline values: CDR1 ENHRY, CDR2 SYGVKD. The CDR3 has 16 amino acids. In DNA form, the CDR3 reads TGTGCCATCAGTGAGTCAAGCGGGGCCCCCACAGATACGCAGTATTTT. Its translation: CAISESSGAPTDTQYF.

The sample holds one count of this clone. The chain couples TRBV2 to TRBJ1-5; 9 bases fit TRBD1. The CDR3 extends over 15 amino acids. Germline trimming cut 6 bases from V and 1 base from J; bases unmatched to any gene: 4. The germline gives CDR1 SNHLY, CDR2 FYNNEI. As DNA, the CDR3 is TGTGCCAGCAGGGTGACAGGGGGAAGCAATCAGCCCCAGCATTTT. It yields the protein CASRVTGGSNQPQHF.